These T cell receptor beta chains were read from a single sample in a study of blood T cell repertoires in COVID-19. Measured with immunoSEQ multiplex PCR; TCRdb has only the in-frame clones, and not every one. This table holds 200,000 to 250,000 clones, 70% to 85% found once. Sequences were obtained from peripheral blood. The receptors derive from a woman aged 80 or over with acute or convalescent COVID-19. The CDR3 runs from the conserved cysteine through the conserved F or W. The order of the fields is clone size, J gene, V gene, D gene, CDR3 protein, CDR3 DNA. The D gene is left open where the match is weak. Size is stated for part of the rows, as once, few or many counts, or as a class when the clone is expanded.

size: NA
J: TRBJ2-1
V: TRBV7-9
D: NA
CDR3: CASSSFSLYNEQFF
DNA: TGTGCCAGCAGCTCCTTTAGCCTGTACAATGAGCAGTTCTTC

size: NA
J: TRBJ1-1
V: TRBV9
D: NA
CDR3: CASSGRRGNTEAFF
DNA: TGTGCCAGCAGCGGGAGACGGGGGAACACTGAAGCTTTCTTT

size: NA
J: TRBJ2-7
V: TRBV9
D: NA
CDR3: CASSVPPNEQYF
DNA: TGTGCCAGCAGCGTCCCCCCTAACGAGCAGTACTTC

size: NA
J: TRBJ1-1
V: TRBV7-2
D: NA
CDR3: CASSYGQNTEAFF
DNA: TGTGCCAGCAGCTATGGGCAGAACACTGAAGCTTTCTTT

size: NA
J: TRBJ2-3
V: TRBV5-4
D: NA
CDR3: CASSLITETDTQYF
DNA: TGTGCCAGCAGCTTGATAACAGAAACAGATACGCAGTATTTT

size: NA
J: TRBJ2-5
V: TRBV25-1
D: TRBD2
CDR3: CASSEVLAGYQETQYF
DNA: TGTGCCAGCAGTGAAGTACTAGCGGGGTACCAAGAGACCCAGTACTTC

size: NA
J: TRBJ2-7
V: TRBV12-5
D: TRBD2
CDR3: CASGLVGLETYEQYF
DNA: TGTGCTAGTGGTTTGGTAGGACTAGAAACCTACGAGCAGTACTTC

size: NA
J: TRBJ2-2
V: TRBV7-7
D: TRBD1
CDR3: CASRLLPGTGNTGELFF
DNA: TGTGCCAGCAGATTACTCCCCGGGACAGGGAACACCGGGGAGCTGTTTTTT

size: NA
J: TRBJ2-3
V: TRBV9
D: TRBD2
CDR3: CASSVDGGATDTQYF
DNA: TGTGCCAGCAGCGTAGACGGGGGGGCCACAGATACGCAGTATTTT

size: NA
J: TRBJ2-3
V: TRBV4-2
D: NA
CDR3: CASSQEGRGTSTDTQYF
DNA: TGTGCCAGCAGCCAAGAGGGGCGGGGTACCTCCACAGATACGCAGTATTTT

size: NA
J: TRBJ2-5
V: TRBV7-8
D: NA
CDR3: CASSPYQETQYF
DNA: TGTGCCAGCAGCCCGTACCAAGAGACCCAGTACTTC

size: once
J: TRBJ2-5
V: TRBV19
D: NA
CDR3: CASSIGGAGGYFRETQYF
DNA: TGTGCCAGTAGTATCGGGGGGGCAGGGGGATATTTTCGGGAGACCCAGTACTTC

size: NA
J: TRBJ1-1
V: TRBV27
D: NA
CDR3: CASSFGDMNTEAFF
DNA: TGTGCCAGCAGTTTTGGAGATATGAACACTGAAGCTTTCTTT

size: few
J: TRBJ2-7
V: TRBV5-1
D: TRBD1
CDR3: CASSLAPGTGAYEQYF
DNA: TGCGCCAGCAGCTTGGCCCCCGGGACAGGGGCCTACGAGCAGTACTTC

size: NA
J: TRBJ1-1
V: TRBV28
D: NA
CDR3: CATLGVEAFF
DNA: TGTGCCACCCTAGGAGTTGAAGCTTTCTTT

size: few
J: TRBJ2-7
V: TRBV18
D: NA
CDR3: CASSLQQNVGAYEQYF
DNA: TGTGCCAGCTCCCTTCAACAAAATGTCGGGGCCTACGAGCAGTACTTC

size: NA
J: TRBJ1-1
V: TRBV7-6
D: TRBD1
CDR3: CASSSGTGANTEAFF
DNA: TGTGCCAGCAGCTCCGGGACAGGGGCGAACACTGAAGCTTTCTTT

size: NA
J: TRBJ2-1
V: TRBV19
D: TRBD1
CDR3: CASRGQGFYNEQFF
DNA: TGTGCCAGTAGGGGACAGGGGTTCTACAATGAGCAGTTCTTC

size: NA
J: TRBJ2-1
V: TRBV7-9
D: NA
CDR3: CASSLGQANEQFF
DNA: TGTGCCAGCAGCTTAGGACAGGCCAATGAGCAGTTCTTC

size: NA
J: TRBJ1-1
V: TRBV18
D: NA
CDR3: CASSQGRGWSEAFF
DNA: TGTGCCAGCTCTCAGGGGAGGGGTTGGTCTGAAGCTTTCTTT

size: NA
J: TRBJ1-2
V: TRBV12-3/TRBV12-4
D: NA
CDR3: CASSLDSNYGYTF
DNA: TGTGCCAGCAGTTTAGACAGCAACTATGGCTACACCTTC

size: once
J: TRBJ1-2
V: TRBV20-1
D: NA
CDR3: CSAMAGYGYTF
DNA: TGCAGTGCAATGGCGGGCTATGGCTACACCTTC

size: NA
J: TRBJ2-5
V: TRBV27
D: TRBD1
CDR3: CASRGTGRTETQYF
DNA: TGTGCCAGCAGGGGGACAGGGAGAACGGAGACCCAGTACTTC

size: once
J: TRBJ2-3
V: TRBV7-9
D: NA
CDR3: CASRPTETSTDTQYF
DNA: TGTGCCAGCCGACCCACAGAAACTAGCACAGATACGCAGTATTTT

size: NA
J: TRBJ2-1
V: TRBV9
D: TRBD2
CDR3: CASSVGLAGISYNEQFF
DNA: TGTGCCAGCAGCGTAGGGCTAGCGGGGATTTCCTACAATGAGCAGTTCTTC

size: NA
J: TRBJ2-1
V: TRBV7-2
D: TRBD1
CDR3: CASSLVAGTGGLEQFF
DNA: TGTGCCAGCAGCTTAGTTGCAGGCACAGGGGGTCTTGAGCAGTTCTTC

size: NA
J: TRBJ2-3
V: TRBV18
D: NA
CDR3: CASGGGSTDTQYF
DNA: TGTGCCAGCGGAGGAGGGTCCACAGATACGCAGTATTTT

size: NA
J: TRBJ1-3
V: TRBV2
D: NA
CDR3: CARRATSGEVGNTIYF
DNA: TGTGCCAGGAGAGCCACCTCCGGCGAGGTCGGAAACACCATATATTTT

size: NA
J: TRBJ2-7
V: TRBV25-1
D: TRBD2
CDR3: CASSPTLAGVYEQYF
DNA: TGTGCCAGCAGCCCTACTCTAGCGGGAGTTTACGAGCAGTACTTC

size: few
J: TRBJ2-1
V: TRBV14
D: TRBD1
CDR3: CASSPGQAYNEQFF
DNA: TGTGCCAGCAGCCCGGGACAGGCCTACAATGAGCAGTTCTTC

size: NA
J: TRBJ1-2
V: TRBV3-1/TRBV3-2
D: TRBD1
CDR3: CASSQDWGQGRYGYTF
DNA: TGTGCCAGCAGCCAAGATTGGGGACAGGGTCGGTATGGCTACACCTTC

size: NA
J: TRBJ1-2
V: TRBV7-8
D: NA
CDR3: CASTPLSAQPKNYGYTF
DNA: TGTGCCAGCACCCCCTTGAGTGCACAGCCTAAAAACTATGGCTACACCTTC

size: NA
J: TRBJ2-1
V: TRBV7-2
D: TRBD1
CDR3: CASSLDRQGPVNEQFF
DNA: TGTGCCAGCAGCTTAGACAGACAGGGTCCCGTCAATGAGCAGTTCTTC

size: NA
J: TRBJ2-5
V: TRBV21-1
D: NA
CDR3: CASSRGQLETQYF
DNA: TGTGCCAGCAGTCGGGGACAGCTGGAGACCCAGTACTTC

size: NA
J: TRBJ2-7
V: TRBV27
D: TRBD2
CDR3: CASGIDRPGLAGYEQYF
DNA: TGTGCCAGCGGAATTGACAGGCCGGGACTAGCGGGCTACGAGCAGTACTTC

size: NA
J: TRBJ2-1
V: TRBV12-5
D: TRBD2
CDR3: CASGRGGGDEQFF
DNA: TGTGCTAGTGGCCGGGGGGGTGGAGATGAGCAGTTCTTC

size: NA
J: TRBJ2-1
V: TRBV24-1
D: TRBD1
CDR3: CATSDLDRDNEQFF
DNA: TGTGCCACCAGTGACCTTGACAGGGACAATGAGCAGTTCTTC

size: NA
J: TRBJ1-4
V: TRBV30
D: NA
CDR3: CAWSVGVATNEKLFF
DNA: TGTGCCTGGAGTGTAGGGGTTGCAACTAATGAAAAACTGTTTTTT

size: NA
J: TRBJ2-5
V: TRBV30
D: TRBD2
CDR3: CAWSKASGTQETQYF
DNA: TGTGCCTGGAGTAAGGCTAGCGGGACCCAAGAGACCCAGTACTTC

size: NA
J: TRBJ1-6
V: TRBV6-6
D: NA
CDR3: CASNFGAGNSPLHF
DNA: TGTGCCAGCAATTTTGGGGCGGGGAATTCACCCCTCCACTTT

size: NA
J: TRBJ1-2
V: TRBV5-6
D: TRBD1
CDR3: CASSLVGTGGSYGYTF
DNA: TGTGCCAGCAGCTTGGTTGGGACAGGGGGCAGCTATGGCTACACCTTC

size: few
J: TRBJ2-2
V: TRBV2
D: TRBD2
CDR3: CASRAGENTGELFF
DNA: TGTGCCAGCAGGGCGGGAGAGAACACCGGGGAGCTGTTTTTT

size: NA
J: TRBJ1-1
V: TRBV7-8
D: NA
CDR3: CASSRGGRLNTEAFF
DNA: TGTGCCAGCAGCCGGGGGGGGAGGCTGAACACTGAAGCTTTCTTT

size: few
J: TRBJ2-2
V: TRBV27
D: TRBD2
CDR3: CASSLKGLATTGELFF
DNA: TGTGCCAGCAGTTTAAAGGGACTAGCTACTACCGGGGAGCTGTTTTTT

size: NA
J: TRBJ1-4
V: TRBV2
D: NA
CDR3: CASSVRQEKLFF
DNA: TGTGCCAGCAGTGTCCGACAGGAAAAACTGTTTTTT

size: NA
J: TRBJ2-1
V: TRBV11-2
D: TRBD2
CDR3: CASSLISVSGSKYNEQFF
DNA: TGTGCCAGCAGCTTAATCTCGGTTAGCGGGAGTAAGTACAATGAGCAGTTCTTC

size: NA
J: TRBJ1-5
V: TRBV6-6
D: NA
CDR3: CASSPGGQPQHF
DNA: TGTGCCAGCAGTCCCGGGGGTCAGCCCCAGCATTTT

size: NA
J: TRBJ2-1
V: TRBV6-1
D: TRBD2
CDR3: CASSGTSGASSYNEQFF
DNA: TGTGCCAGCAGTGGGACTAGCGGGGCCAGCTCCTACAATGAGCAGTTCTTC